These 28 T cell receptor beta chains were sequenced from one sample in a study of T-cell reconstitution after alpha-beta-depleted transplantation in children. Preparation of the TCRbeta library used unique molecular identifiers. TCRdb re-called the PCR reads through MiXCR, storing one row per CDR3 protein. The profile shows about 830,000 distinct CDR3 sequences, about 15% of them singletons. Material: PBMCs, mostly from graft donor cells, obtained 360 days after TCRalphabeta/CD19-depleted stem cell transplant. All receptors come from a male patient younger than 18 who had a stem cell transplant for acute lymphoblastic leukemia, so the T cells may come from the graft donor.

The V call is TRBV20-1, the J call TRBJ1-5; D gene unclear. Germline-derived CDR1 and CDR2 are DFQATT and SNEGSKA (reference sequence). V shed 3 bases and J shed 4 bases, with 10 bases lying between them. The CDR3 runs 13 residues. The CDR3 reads CSASPLLNQPQHF. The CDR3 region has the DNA TGCAGTGCTAGCCCCCTTCTTAATCAGCCCCAGCATTTT.

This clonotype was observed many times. The CDR3, as DNA: TGCGCCAGCAGCTTGGGGGCAGGGCATATGAACACTGAAGCTTTCTTT. It yields the protein CASSLGAGHMNTEAFF. The chain links TRBV5-1 to TRBJ1-1; D perhaps matches TRBD1 (5 bases). There are 16 residues in the CDR3. Trimming removed 0 bases at V and 0 bases at J, with 12 bases between. Germline values: CDR1 SGHRS, CDR2 YFSETQ.

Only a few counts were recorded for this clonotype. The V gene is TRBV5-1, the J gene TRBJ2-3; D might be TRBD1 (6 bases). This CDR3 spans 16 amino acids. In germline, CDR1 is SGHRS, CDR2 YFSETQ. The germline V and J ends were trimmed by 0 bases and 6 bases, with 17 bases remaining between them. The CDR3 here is CASSLELTGPGDTQYF. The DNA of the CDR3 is TGCGCCAGCAGCTTGGAGCTCACAGGGCCTGGGGATACGCAGTATTTT.

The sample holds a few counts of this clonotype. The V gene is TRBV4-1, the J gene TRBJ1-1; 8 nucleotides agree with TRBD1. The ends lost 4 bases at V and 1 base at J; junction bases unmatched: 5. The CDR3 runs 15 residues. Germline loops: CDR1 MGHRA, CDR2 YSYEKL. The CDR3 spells CASSLTTGANTEAFF. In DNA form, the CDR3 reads TGCGCCAGCAGCCTCACGACAGGGGCGAACACTGAAGCTTTCTTT.

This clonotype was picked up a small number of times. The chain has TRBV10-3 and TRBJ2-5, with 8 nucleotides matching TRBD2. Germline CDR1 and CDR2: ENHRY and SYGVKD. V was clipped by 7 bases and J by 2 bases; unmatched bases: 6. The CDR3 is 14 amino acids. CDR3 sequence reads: CAIKASGPQETQYF. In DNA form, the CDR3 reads TGTGCCATCAAGGCTAGCGGGCCACAAGAGACCCAGTACTTC.

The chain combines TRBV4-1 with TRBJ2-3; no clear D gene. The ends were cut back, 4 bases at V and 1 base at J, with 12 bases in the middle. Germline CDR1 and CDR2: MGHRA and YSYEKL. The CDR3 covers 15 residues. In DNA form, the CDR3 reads TGCGCCAGCAGCCTTAGATTCCGGGGCACAGATACGCAGTATTTT. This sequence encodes CASSLRFRGTDTQYF.

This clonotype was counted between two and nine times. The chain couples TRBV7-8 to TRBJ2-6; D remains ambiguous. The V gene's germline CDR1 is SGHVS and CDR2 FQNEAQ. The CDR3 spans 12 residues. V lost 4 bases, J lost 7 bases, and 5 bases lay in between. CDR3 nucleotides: TGTGCCAGCAGCTCCCATGCCAACGTCCTGACTTTC. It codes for CASSSHANVLTF.

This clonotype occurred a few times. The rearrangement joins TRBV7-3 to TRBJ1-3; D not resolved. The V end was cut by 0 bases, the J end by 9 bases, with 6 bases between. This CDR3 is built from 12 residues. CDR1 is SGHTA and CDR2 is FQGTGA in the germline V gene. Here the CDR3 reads CASSLTGGTIYF. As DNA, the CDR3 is TGTGCCAGCAGCTTAACAGGAGGCACCATATATTTT.

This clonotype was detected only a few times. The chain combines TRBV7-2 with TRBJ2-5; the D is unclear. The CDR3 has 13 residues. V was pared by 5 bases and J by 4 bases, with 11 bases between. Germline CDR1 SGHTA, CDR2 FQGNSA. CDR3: CASSAPPRETQYF. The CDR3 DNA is TGTGCCAGCAGCGCTCCCCCTAGAGAGACCCAGTACTTC.

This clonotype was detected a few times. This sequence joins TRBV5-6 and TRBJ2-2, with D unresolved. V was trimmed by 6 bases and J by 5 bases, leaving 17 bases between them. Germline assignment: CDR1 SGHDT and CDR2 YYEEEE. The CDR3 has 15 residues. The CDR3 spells CASTVQPRATGELFF. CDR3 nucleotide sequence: TGTGCCAGCACCGTACAGCCTAGGGCTACCGGGGAGCTGTTTTTT.

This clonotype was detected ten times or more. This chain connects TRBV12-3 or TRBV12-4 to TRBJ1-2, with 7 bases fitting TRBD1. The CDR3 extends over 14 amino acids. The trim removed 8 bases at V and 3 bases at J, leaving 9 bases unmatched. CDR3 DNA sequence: TGTGCCAGCGGGGCTACAGGGGAGTACTATGGCTACACCTTC. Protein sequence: CASGATGEYYGYTF.

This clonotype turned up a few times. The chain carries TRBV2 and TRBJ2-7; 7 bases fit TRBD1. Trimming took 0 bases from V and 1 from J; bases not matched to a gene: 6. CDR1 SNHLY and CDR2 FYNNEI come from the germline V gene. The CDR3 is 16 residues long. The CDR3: CASSEALRGQSYEQYF. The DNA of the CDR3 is TGTGCCAGCAGTGAAGCGCTTCGGGGACAGTCCTACGAGCAGTACTTC.

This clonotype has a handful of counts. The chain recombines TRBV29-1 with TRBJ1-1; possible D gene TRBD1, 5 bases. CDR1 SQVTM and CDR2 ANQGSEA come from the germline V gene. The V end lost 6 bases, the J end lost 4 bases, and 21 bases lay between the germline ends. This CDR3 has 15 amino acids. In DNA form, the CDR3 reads TGCAGCGTGGGCCCCCTCTCGGGGACGGTCACTGAAGCTTTCTTT. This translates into CSVGPLSGTVTEAFF.

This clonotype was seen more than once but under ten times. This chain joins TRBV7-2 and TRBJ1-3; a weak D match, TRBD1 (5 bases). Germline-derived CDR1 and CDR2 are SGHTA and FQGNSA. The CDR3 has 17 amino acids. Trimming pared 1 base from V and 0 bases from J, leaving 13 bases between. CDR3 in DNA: TGTGCCAGCAGCTTAGTGGCAGGGAGTATCTCTGGAAACACCATATATTTT. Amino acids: CASSLVAGSISGNTIYF.

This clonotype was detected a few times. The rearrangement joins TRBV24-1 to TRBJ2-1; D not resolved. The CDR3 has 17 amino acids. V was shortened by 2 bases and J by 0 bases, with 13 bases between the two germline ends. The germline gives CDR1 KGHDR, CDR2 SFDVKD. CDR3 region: CATSDSVWVCSYNEQFF. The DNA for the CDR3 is TGTGCCACCAGTGATTCGGTATGGGTCTGCTCCTACAATGAGCAGTTCTTC.

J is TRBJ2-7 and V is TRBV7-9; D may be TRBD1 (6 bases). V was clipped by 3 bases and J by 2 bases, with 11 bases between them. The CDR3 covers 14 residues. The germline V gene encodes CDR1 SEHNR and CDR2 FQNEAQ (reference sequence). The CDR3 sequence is CASSFRQAPYEQYF. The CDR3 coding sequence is TGTGCCAGCAGCTTCCGACAGGCCCCCTACGAGCAGTACTTC. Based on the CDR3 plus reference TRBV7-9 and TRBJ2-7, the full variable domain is DTGVSQNPRHKITKRGQNVTFRCDPISEHNRLYWYRQTLGQGPEFLTYFQNEAQLEKSRLLSDRFSAERPKGSFSTLEIQRTEQGDSAMYLCASSFRQAPYEQYFGPGTRLTVT.

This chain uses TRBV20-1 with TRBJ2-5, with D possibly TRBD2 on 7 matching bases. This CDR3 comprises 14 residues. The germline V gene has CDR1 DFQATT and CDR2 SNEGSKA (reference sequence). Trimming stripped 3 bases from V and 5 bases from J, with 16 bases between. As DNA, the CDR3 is TGCAGTGCTAGCCAGCTAGGGGGAGGGGAGACCCAGTACTTC. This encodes CSASQLGGGETQYF.

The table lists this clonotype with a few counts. The CDR3 protein is CASSSAIPKETQYF. Written as DNA, the CDR3 is TGTGCCAGCAGCTCAGCTATACCGAAAGAGACCCAGTACTTC. The rearrangement uses TRBV7-2 and TRBJ2-5, with D unresolved. The CDR3 has 14 residues. Germline CDR1 reads SGHTA; CDR2 reads FQGNSA. The V end was cut by 4 bases, the J end by 3 bases, with 12 bases between.

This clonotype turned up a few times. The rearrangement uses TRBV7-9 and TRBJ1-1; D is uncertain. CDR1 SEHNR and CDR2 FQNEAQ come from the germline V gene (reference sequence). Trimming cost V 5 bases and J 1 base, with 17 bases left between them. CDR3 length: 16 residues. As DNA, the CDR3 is TGTGCCAGCAGCCCCCTCCTAAGGCACCAGAACACTGAAGCTTTCTTT. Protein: CASSPLLRHQNTEAFF.

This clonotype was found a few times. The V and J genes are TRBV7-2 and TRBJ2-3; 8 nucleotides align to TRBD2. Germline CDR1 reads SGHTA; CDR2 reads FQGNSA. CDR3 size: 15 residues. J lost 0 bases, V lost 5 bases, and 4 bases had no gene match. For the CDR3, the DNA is TGTGCCAGCAGCCGTAGCGGGGCTAGCACAGATACGCAGTATTTT. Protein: CASSRSGASTDTQYF. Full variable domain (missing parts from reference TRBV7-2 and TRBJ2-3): GAGVSQSPSNKVTEKGKDVELRCDPISGHTALYWYRQSLGQGLEFLIYFQGNSAPDKSGLPSDRFSAERTGGSVSTLTIQRTQQEDSAVYLCASSRSGASTDTQYFGPGTRLTVL.

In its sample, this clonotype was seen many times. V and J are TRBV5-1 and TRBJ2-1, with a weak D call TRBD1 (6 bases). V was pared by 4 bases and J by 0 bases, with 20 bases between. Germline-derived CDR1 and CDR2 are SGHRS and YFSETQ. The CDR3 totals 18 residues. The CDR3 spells CASSIDRGLDSSYNEQFF. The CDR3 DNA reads TGCGCCAGCAGCATAGACCGAGGACTGGACAGCTCCTACAATGAGCAGTTCTTC.

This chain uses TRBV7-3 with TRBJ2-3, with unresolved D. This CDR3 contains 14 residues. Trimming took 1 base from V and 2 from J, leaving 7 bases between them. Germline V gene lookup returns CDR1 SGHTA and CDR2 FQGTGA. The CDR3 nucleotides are TGTGCCAGCAGCTTAATTGGGGTCACAGATACGCAGTATTTT. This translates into CASSLIGVTDTQYF.

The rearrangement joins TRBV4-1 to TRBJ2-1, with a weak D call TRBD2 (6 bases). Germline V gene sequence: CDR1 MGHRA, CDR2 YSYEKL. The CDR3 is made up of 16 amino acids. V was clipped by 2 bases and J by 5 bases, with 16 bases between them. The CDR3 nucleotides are TGCGCCAGCAGCCAAAGTGGGACTGCCACACACAATGAGCAGTTCTTC. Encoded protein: CASSQSGTATHNEQFF.

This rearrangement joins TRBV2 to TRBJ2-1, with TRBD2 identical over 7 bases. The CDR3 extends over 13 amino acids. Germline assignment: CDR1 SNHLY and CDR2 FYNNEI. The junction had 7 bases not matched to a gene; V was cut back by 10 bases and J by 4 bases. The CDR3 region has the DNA TGTGCCACCGGACTAGGGGAGTACAATGAGCAGTTCTTC. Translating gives CATGLGEYNEQFF.

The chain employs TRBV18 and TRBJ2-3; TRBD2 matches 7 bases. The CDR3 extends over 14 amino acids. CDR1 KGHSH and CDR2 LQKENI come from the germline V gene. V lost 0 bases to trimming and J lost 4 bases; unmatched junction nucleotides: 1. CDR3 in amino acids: CASSPPTSSDTQYF. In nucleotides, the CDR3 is TGTGCCAGCTCACCACCGACTAGCTCAGATACGCAGTATTTT.

CDR3 sequence: CASSQMGLSGETQYF. For the CDR3, the DNA is TGCGCCAGCAGCCAGATGGGACTAAGCGGAGAGACCCAGTACTTC. The rearrangement uses TRBV4-1 and TRBJ2-5, with 7 bases fitting TRBD2. The V and J ends lost 3 bases and 4 bases, in that order; junction bases with no gene match: 8. Germline values: CDR1 MGHRA, CDR2 YSYEKL. The length of the CDR3 is 15 residues.

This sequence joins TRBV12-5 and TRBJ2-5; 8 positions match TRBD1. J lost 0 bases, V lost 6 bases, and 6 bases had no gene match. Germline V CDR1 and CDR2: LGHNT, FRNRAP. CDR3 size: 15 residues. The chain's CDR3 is CASGQPTGDQETQYF. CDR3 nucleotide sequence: TGTGCTAGTGGCCAACCGACAGGGGACCAAGAGACCCAGTACTTC.

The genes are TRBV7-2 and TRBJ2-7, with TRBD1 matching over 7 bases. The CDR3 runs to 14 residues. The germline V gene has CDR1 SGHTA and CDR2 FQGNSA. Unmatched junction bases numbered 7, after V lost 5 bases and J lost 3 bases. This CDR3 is CASSRTGARYEQYF. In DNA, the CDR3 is TGTGCCAGCAGCCGAACAGGGGCCCGCTACGAGCAGTACTTC.